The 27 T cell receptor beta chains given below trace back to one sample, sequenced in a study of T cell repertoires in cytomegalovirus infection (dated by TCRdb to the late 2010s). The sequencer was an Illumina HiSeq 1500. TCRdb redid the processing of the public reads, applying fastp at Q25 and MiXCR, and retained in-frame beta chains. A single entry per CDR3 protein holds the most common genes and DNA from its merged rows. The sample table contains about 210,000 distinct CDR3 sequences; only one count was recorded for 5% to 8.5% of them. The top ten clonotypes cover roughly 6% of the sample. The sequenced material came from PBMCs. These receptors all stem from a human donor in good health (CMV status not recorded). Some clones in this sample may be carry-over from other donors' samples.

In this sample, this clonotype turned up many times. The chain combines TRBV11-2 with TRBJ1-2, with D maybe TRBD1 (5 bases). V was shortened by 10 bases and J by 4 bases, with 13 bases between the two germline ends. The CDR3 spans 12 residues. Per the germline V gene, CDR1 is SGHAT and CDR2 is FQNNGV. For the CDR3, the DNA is TGTGCCATCCCAGACGGGACCTATGGCTACACCTTC. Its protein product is CAIPDGTYGYTF.

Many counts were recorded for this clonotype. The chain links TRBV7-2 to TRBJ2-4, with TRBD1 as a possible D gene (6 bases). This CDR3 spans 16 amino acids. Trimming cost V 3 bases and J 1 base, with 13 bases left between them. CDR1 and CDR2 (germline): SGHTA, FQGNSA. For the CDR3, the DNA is TGTGCCAGCAGCTTTCTTGGGGGCGCCGCCAAAAACATTCAGTACTTC. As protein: CASSFLGGAAKNIQYF. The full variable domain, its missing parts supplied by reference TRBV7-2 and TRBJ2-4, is GAGVSQSPSNKVTEKGKDVELRCDPISGHTALYWYRQSLGQGLEFLIYFQGNSAPDKSGLPSDRFSAERTGGSVSTLTIQRTQQEDSAVYLCASSFLGGAAKNIQYFGAGTRLSVL.

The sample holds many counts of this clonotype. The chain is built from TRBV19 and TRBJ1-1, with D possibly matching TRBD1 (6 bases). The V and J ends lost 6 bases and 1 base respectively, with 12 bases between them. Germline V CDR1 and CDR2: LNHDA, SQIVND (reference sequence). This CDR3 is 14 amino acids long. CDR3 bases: TGTGCCAGTAGCCGACAGGTTACGAACACTGAAGCTTTCTTT. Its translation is CASSRQVTNTEAFF.

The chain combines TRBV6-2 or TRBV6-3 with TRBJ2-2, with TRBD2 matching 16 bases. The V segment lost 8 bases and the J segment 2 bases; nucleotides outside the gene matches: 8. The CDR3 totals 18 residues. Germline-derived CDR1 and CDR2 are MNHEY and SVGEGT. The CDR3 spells CASVSGLAGGPNTGELFF. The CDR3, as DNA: TGTGCCAGCGTTTCGGGACTAGCGGGGGGGCCAAACACCGGGGAGCTGTTTTTT.

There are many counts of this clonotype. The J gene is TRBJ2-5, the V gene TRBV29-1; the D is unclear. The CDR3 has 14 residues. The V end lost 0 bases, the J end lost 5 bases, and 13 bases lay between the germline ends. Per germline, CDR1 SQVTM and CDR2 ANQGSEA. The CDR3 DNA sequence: TGCAGCGTTGAAGAAAAGGCTGACGGGGAGACCCAGTACTTC. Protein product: CSVEEKADGETQYF.

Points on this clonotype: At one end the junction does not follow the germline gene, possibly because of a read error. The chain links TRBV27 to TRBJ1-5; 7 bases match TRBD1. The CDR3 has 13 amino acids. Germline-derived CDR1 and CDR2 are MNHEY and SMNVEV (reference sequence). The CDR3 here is CASSLGGGLPQHF. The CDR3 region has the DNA TGCGCCAGCAGTTTAGGGGGCGGACTGCCCCAGCATTTT.

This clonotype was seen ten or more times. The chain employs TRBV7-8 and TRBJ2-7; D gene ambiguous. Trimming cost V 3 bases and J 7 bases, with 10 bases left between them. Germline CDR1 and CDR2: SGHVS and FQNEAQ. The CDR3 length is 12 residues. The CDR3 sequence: CASSLPLGEQYF. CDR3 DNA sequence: TGTGCCAGCAGCTTGCCCCTCGGGGAGCAGTACTTC.

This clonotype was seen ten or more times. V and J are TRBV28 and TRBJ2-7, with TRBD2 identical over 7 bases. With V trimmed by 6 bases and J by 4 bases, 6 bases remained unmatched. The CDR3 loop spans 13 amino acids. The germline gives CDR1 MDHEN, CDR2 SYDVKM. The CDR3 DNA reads TGTGCCAGCAGGGGAGGGTTCGGATACGAGCAGTACTTC. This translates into CASRGGFGYEQYF.

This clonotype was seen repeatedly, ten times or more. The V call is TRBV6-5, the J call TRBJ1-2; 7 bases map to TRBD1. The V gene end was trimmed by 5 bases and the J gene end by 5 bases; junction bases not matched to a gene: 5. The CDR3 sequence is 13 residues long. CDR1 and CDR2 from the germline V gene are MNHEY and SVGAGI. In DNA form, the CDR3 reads TGTGCCAGCAGTAGGGACAGCATTTATGGCTACACCTTC. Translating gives CASSRDSIYGYTF.

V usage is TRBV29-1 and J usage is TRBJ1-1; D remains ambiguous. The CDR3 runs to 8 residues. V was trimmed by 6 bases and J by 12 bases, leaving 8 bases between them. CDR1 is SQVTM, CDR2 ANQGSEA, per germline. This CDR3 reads CSVAGSFF. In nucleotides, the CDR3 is TGCAGCGTAGCGGGATCTTTCTTT.

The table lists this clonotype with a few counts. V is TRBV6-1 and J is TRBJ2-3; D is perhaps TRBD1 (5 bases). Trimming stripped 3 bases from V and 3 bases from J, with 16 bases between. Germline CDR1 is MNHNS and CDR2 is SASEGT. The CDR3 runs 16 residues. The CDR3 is CASSDRASKGTDTQYF. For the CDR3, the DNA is TGTGCCAGCAGTGACCGGGCCTCAAAGGGGACAGATACGCAGTATTTT.

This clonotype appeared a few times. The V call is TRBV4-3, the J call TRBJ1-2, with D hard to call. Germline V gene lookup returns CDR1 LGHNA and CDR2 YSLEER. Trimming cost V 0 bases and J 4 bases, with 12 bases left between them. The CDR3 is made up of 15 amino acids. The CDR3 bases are TGCGCCAGCAGCCAAGATGTAAGGTTTTCCTATGGCTACACCTTC. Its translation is CASSQDVRFSYGYTF.

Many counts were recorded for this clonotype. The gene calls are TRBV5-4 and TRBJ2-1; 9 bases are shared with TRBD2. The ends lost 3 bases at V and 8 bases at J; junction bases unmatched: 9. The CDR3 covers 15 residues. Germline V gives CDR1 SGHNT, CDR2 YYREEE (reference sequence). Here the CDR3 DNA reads TGTGCCAGCAGCTCCTCGGGACTAGCTCGGGATGAGCAGTTCTTC. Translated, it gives CASSSSGLARDEQFF.

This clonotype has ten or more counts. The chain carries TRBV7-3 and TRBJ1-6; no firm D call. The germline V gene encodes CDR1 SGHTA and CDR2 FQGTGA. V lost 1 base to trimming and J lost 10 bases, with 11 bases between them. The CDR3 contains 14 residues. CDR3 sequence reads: CASSLNGVGSPLHF. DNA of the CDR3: TGTGCCAGCAGCTTAAACGGTGTAGGGTCACCCCTCCACTTT.

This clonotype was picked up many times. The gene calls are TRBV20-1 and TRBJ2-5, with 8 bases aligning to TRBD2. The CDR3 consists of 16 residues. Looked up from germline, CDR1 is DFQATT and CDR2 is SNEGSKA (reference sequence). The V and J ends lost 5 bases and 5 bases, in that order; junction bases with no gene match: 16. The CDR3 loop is CSAPDTWGAGVETQYF. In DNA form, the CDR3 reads TGCAGTGCTCCAGACACGTGGGGAGCGGGGGTTGAGACCCAGTACTTC.

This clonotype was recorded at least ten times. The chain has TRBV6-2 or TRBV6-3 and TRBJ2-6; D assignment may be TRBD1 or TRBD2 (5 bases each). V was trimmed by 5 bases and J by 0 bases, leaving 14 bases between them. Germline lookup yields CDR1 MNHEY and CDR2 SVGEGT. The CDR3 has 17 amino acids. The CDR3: CASSERGQSSGANVLTF. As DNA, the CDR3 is TGTGCCAGCAGTGAGAGGGGCCAGAGCTCTGGGGCCAACGTCCTGACTTTC.

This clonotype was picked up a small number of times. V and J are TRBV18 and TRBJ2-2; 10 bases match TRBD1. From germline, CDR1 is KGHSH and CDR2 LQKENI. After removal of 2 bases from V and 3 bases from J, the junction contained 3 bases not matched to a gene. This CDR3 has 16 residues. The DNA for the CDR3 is TGTGCCAGCTCACCAAGGGGACAGGGGTACACCGGGGAGCTGTTTTTT. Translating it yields CASSPRGQGYTGELFF.

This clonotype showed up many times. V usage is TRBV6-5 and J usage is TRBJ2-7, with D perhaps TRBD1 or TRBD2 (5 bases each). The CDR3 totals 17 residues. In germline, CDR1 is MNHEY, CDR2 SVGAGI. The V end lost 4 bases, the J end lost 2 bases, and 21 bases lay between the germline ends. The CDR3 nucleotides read TGTGCCAGCAGTTGGAGTTCGGTTGGGGGATCTCCCTACGAGCAGTACTTC. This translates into CASSWSSVGGSPYEQYF.

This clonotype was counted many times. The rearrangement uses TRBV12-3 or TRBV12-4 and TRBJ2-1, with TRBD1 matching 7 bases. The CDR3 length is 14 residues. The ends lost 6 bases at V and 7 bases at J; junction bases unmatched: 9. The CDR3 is CASRPTGLENEQFF. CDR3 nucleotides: TGTGCCAGCAGACCGACAGGGTTGGAAAATGAGCAGTTCTTC.

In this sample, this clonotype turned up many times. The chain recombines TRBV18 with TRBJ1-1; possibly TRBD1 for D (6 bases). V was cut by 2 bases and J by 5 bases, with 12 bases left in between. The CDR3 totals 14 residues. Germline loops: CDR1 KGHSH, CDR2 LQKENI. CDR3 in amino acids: CASSPKGGGTEAFF. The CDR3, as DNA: TGTGCCAGCTCACCAAAGGGGGGGGGAACTGAAGCTTTCTTT.

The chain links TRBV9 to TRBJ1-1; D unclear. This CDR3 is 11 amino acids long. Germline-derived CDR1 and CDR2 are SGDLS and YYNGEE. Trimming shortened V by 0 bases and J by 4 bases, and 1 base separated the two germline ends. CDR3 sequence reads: CASSVATEAFF. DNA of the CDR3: TGTGCCAGCAGCGTAGCCACTGAAGCTTTCTTT.

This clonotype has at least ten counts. CDR3 loop: CASSTSFPEAFF. The CDR3, as DNA: TGTGCCAGCTCTACCTCGTTCCCTGAAGCTTTCTTT. V gene TRBV12-3 or TRBV12-4 combines with J gene TRBJ1-1; D remains unclear. CDR3 length: 12 amino acids. V was cut by 8 bases and J by 6 bases, with 13 bases left in between.

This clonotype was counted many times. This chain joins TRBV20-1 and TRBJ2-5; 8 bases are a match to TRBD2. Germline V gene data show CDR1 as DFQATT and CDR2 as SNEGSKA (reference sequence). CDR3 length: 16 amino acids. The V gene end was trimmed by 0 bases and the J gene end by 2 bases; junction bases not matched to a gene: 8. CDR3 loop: CSAREPAGAPQETQYF. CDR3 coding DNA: TGCAGTGCTAGAGAGCCAGCGGGGGCCCCGCAAGAGACCCAGTACTTC.

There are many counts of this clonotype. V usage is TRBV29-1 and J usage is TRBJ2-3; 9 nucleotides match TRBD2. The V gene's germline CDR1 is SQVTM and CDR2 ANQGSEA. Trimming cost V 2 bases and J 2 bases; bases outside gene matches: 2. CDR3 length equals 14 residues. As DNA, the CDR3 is TGCAGCGTTGAACTAGCGGGAACCACAGATACGCAGTATTTT. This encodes CSVELAGTTDTQYF.

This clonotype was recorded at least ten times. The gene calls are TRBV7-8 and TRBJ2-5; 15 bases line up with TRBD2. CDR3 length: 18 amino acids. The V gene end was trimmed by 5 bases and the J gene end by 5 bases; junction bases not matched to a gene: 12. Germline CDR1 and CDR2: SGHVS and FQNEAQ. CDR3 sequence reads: CASSLRTSGGVLRETQYF. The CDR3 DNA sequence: TGTGCCAGCAGCCTGCGGACTAGCGGGGGGGTCCTCCGGGAGACCCAGTACTTC.

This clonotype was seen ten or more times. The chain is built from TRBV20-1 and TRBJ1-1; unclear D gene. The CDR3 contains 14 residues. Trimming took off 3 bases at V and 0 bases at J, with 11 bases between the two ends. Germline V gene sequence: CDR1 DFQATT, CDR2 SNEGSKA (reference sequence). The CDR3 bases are TGCAGTGCTAGTCTCGCATCTCTGAACACTGAAGCTTTCTTT. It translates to CSASLASLNTEAFF.

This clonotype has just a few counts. CDR3 in DNA: TGTGCCAGCAGCTCGAAGCCTTTGCCCCAGCATTTT. Its protein is CASSSKPLPQHF. The chain has TRBV2 and TRBJ1-5; D call uncertain. Per the germline V gene, CDR1 is SNHLY and CDR2 is FYNNEI. V shed 6 bases and J shed 9 bases, with 12 bases lying between them. CDR3 length equals 12 residues.